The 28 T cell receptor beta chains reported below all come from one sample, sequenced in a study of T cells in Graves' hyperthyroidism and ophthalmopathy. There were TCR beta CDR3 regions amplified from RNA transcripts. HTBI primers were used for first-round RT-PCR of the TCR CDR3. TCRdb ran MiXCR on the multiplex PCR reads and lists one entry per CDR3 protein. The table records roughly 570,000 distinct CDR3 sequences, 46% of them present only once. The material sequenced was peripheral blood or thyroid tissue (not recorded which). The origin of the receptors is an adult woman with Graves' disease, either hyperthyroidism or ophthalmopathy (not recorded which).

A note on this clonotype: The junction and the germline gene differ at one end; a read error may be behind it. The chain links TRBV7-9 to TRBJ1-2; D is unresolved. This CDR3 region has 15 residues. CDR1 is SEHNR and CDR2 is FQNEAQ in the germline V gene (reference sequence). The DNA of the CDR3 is TGCGCCAGCAGCCAAGATGGTGATAGGGTGAATGGCTACACCTTC. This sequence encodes CASSQDGDRVNGYTF.

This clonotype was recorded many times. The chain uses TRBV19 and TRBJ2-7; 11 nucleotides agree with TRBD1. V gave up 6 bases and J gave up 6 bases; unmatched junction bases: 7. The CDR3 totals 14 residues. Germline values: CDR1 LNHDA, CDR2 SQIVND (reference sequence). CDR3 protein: CASRRGQGVGEQYF. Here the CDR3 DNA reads TGTGCCAGTAGAAGGGGACAGGGGGTGGGCGAGCAGTACTTC.

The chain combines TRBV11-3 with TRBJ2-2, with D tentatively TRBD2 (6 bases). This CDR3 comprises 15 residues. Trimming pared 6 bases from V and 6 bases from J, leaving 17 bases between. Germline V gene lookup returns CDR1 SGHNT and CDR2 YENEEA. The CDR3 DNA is TGTGCCAGCAGTCCTACTGGCGGGATTGCCGGGGAGCTGTTTTTT. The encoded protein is CASSPTGGIAGELFF.

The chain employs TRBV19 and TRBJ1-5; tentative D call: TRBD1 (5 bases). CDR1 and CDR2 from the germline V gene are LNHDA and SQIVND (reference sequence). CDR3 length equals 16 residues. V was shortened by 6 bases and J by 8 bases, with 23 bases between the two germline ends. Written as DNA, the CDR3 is TGTGCCAGTAGACCCCACCTCGACAGCGTTTATGAGCCCCAGCATTTT. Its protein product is CASRPHLDSVYEPQHF.

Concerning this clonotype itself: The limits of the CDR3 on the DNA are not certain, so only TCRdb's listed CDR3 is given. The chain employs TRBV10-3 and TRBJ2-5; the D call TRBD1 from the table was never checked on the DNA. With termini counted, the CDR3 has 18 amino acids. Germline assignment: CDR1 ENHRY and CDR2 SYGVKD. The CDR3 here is CAIIVNQPQHFGDGTQYF.

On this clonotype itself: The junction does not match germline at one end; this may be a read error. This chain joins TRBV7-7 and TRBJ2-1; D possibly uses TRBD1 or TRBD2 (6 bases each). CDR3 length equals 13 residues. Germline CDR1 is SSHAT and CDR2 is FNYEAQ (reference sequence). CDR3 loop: CASSFKGGWEQFF. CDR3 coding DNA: TGTGCTAGCAGCTTCAAAGGGGGGTGGGAGCAGTTCTTC.

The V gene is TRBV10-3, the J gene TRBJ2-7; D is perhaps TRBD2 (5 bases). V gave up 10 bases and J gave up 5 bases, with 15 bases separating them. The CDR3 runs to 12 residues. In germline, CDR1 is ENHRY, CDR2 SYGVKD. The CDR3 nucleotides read TGTGCCACCTCAGAGGGTTTCCACGAGCAGTACTTC. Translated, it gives CATSEGFHEQYF.

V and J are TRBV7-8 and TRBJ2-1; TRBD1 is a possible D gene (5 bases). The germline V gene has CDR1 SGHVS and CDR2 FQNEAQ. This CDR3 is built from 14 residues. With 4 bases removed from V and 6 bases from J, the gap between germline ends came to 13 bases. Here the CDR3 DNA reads TGTGCCAGCAGCTCCGGAGACAGACGCAATGAGCAGTTCTTC. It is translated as CASSSGDRRNEQFF.

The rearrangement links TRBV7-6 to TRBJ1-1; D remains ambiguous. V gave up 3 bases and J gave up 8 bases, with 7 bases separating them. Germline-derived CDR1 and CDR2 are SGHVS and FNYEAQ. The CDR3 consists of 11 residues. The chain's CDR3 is CASSLTPEAFF. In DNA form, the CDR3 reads TGTGCCAGCAGCTTGACCCCGGAAGCTTTCTTT. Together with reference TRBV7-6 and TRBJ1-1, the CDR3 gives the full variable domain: GAGVSQSPRYKVTKRGQDVALRCDPISGHVSLYWYRQALGQGPEFLTYFNYEAQQDKSGLPNDRFSAERPEGSISTLTIQRTEQRDSAMYRCASSLTPEAFFGQGTRLTVV.

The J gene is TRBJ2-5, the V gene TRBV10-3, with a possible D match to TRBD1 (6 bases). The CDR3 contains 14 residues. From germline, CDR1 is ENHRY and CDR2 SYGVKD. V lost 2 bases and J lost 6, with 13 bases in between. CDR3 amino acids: CAISEEGQGQTQYF. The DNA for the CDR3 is TGTGCCATCAGTGAGGAGGGCCAGGGGCAGACCCAGTACTTC.

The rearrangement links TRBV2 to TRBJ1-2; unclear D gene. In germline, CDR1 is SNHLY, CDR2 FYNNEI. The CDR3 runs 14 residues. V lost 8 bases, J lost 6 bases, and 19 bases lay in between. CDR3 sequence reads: CASVKGQNLDGYTF. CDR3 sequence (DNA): TGTGCCAGCGTTAAAGGCCAAAACCTCGATGGCTACACCTTC. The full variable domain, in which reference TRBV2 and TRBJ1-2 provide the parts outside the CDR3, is EPEVTQTPSHQVTQMGQEVILRCVPISNHLYFYWYRQILGQKVEFLVSFYNNEISEKSEIFDDQFSVERPDGSNFTLKIRSTKLEDSAMYFCASVKGQNLDGYTFGSGTRLTVV.

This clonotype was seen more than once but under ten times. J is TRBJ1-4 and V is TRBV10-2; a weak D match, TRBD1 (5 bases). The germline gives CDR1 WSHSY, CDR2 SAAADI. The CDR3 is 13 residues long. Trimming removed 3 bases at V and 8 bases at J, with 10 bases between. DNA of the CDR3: TGCGCCAGCAGTGAACGGGACGCAGAAAAACTGTTTTTT. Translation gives CASSERDAEKLFF.

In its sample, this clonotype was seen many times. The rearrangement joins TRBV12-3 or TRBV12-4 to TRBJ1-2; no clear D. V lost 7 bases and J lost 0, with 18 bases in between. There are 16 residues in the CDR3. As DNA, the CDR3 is TGTGCCAGCATCAAAACCGGGATCGACACTAACTATGGCTACACCTTC. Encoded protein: CASIKTGIDTNYGYTF.

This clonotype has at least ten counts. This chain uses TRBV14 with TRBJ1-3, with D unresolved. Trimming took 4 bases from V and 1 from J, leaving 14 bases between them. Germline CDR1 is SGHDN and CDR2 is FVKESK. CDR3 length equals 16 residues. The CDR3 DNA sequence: TGTGCCAGCAGCCTCCTTCTAGGGAGATCTGGAAACACCATATATTTT. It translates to CASSLLLGRSGNTIYF.

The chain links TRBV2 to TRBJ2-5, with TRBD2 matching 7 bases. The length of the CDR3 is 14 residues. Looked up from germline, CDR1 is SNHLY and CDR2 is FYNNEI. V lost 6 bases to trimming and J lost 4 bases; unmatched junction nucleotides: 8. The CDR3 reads CASRAHWGGETQYF. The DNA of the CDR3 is TGTGCCAGCAGGGCCCATTGGGGGGGAGAGACCCAGTACTTC.

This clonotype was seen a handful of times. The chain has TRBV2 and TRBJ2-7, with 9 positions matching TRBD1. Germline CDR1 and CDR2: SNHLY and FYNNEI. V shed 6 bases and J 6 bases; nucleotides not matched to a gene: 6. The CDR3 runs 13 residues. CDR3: CASRRTGAIEQYF. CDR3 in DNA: TGTGCCAGCAGAAGGACAGGGGCGATCGAGCAGTACTTC.

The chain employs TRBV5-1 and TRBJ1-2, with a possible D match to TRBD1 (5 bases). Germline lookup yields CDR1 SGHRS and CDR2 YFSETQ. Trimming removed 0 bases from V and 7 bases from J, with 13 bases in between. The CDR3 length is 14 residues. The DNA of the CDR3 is TGCGCCAGCAGCTTGGTAGGCAGGGACTTTGGCTACACCTTC. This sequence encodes CASSLVGRDFGYTF.

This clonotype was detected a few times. In nucleotides, the CDR3 is TGTGCCACCAGCAGAGATGGAGGGGGACAGGGAAGCAATCAGCCCCAGCATTTT. It is translated as CATSRDGGGQGSNQPQHF. The chain couples TRBV15 to TRBJ1-5, with 9 bases identical to TRBD1. Germline V lookup: CDR1 LNHNV, CDR2 YYDKDF (reference sequence). J gave up 1 base and V 0 bases, and 7 bases lay outside the gene matches. This CDR3 has 18 residues.

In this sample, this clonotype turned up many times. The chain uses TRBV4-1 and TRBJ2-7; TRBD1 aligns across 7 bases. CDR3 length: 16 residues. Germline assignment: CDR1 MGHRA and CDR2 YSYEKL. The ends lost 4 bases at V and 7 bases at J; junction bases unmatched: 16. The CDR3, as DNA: TGCGCCAGCAGCCTACTCCGAGGCCCCCAGGGGGAAGAGCAGTACTTC. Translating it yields CASSLLRGPQGEEQYF.

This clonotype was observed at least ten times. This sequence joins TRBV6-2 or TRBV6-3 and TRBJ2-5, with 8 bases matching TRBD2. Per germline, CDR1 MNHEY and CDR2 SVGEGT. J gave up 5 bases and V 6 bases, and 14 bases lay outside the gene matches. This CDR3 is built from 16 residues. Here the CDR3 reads CASSDHISAGEETQYF. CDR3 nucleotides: TGTGCCAGCAGCGACCACATTTCAGCGGGAGAGGAGACCCAGTACTTC.

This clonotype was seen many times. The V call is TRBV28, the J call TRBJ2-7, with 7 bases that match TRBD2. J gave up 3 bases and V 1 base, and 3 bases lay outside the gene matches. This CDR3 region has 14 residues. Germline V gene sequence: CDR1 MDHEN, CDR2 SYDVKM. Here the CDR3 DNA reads TGTGCCAGCAGTTTATCCGGGGACTACTACGAGCAGTACTTC. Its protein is CASSLSGDYYEQYF.

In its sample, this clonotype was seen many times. CDR3 in DNA: TGTGCCAGCAGCTTGGCCGTGGGGCCACTCAATAATTCACCCCTCCACTTT. This translates into CASSLAVGPLNNSPLHF. The rearrangement joins TRBV5-6 to TRBJ1-6, with a tentative D call TRBD1 (5 bases). Germline V gene sequence: CDR1 SGHDT, CDR2 YYEEEE. Trimming pared 0 bases from V and 5 bases from J, leaving 15 bases between. The CDR3 totals 17 residues.

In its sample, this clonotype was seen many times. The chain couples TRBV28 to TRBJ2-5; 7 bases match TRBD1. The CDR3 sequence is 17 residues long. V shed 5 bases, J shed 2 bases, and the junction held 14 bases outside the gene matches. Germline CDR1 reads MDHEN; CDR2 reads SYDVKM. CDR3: CASSLRYDRDKQETQYF. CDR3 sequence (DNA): TGTGCCAGCAGTCTGCGATACGACAGGGATAAGCAAGAGACCCAGTACTTC.

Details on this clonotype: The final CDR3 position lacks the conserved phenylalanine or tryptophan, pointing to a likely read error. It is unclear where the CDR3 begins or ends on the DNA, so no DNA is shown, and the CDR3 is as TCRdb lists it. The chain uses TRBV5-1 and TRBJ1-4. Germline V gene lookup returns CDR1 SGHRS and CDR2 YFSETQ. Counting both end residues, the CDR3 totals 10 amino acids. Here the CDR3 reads CASSLGPRAG.

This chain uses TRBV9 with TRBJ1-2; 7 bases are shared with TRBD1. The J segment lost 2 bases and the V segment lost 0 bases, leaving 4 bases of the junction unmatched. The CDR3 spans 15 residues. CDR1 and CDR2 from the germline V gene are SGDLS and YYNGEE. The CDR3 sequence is CASSVGQGSNYGYTF. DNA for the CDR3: TGTGCCAGCAGCGTAGGACAGGGATCCAACTATGGCTACACCTTC.

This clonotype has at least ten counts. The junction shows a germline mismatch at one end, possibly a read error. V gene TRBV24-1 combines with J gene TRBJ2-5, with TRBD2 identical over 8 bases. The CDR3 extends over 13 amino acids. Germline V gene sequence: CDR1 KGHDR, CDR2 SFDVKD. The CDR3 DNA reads TGTGCCACCAGCCCGATGCGGGAGGAGAGCCAGTACTTC. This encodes CATSPMREESQYF.

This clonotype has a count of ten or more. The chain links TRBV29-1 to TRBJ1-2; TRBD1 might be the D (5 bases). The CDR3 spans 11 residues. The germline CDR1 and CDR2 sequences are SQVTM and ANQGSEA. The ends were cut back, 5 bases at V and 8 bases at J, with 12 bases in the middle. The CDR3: CSVYQGLGYTF. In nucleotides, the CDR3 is TGCAGCGTTTATCAGGGTTTGGGCTACACCTTC.

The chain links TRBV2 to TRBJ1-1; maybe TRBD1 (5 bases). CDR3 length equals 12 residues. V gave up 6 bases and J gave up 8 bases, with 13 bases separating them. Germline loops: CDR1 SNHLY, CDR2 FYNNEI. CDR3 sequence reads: CASRLGDREAFF. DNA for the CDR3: TGTGCCAGCAGATTGGGGGACCGGGAAGCTTTCTTT. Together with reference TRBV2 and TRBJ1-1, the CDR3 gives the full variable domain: EPEVTQTPSHQVTQMGQEVILRCVPISNHLYFYWYRQILGQKVEFLVSFYNNEISEKSEIFDDQFSVERPDGSNFTLKIRSTKLEDSAMYFCASRLGDREAFFGQGTRLTVV.